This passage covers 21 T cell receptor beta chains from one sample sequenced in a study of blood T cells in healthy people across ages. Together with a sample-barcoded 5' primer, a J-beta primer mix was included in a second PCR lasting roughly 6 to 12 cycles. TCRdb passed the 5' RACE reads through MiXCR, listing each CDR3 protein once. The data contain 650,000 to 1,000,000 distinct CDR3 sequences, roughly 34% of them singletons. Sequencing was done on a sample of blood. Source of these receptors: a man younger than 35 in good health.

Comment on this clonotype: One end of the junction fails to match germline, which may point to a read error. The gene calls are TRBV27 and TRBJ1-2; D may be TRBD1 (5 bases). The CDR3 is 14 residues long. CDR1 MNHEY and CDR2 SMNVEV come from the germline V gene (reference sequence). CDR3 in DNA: TGTGCCGGCAGTTTTCTTGGGCAGGGAAATGGCTACACCTTC. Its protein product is CAGSFLGQGNGYTF.

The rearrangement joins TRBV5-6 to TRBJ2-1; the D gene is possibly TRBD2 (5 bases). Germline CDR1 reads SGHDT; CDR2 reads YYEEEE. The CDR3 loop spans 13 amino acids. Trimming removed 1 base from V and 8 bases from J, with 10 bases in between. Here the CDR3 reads CASSLLFGDEQFF. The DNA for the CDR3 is TGTGCCAGCAGCTTGCTTTTCGGGGATGAGCAGTTCTTC.

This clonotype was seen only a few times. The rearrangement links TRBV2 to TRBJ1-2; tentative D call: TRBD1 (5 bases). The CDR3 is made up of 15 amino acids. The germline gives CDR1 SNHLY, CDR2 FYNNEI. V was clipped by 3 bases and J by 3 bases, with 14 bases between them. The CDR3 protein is CASSDRVARDYGYTF. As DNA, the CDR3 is TGTGCCAGCAGTGACAGGGTCGCTCGCGACTATGGCTACACCTTC. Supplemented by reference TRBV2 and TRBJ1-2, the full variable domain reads EPEVTQTPSHQVTQMGQEVILRCVPISNHLYFYWYRQILGQKVEFLVSFYNNEISEKSEIFDDQFSVERPDGSNFTLKIRSTKLEDSAMYFCASSDRVARDYGYTFGSGTRLTVV.

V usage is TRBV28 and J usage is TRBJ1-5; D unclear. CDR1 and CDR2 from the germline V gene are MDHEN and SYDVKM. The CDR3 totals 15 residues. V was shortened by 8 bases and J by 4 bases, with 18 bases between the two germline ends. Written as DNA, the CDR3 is TGTGCCAGCGGACTCCGGCTTGGGGAAAATCAGCCCCAGCATTTT. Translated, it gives CASGLRLGENQPQHF.

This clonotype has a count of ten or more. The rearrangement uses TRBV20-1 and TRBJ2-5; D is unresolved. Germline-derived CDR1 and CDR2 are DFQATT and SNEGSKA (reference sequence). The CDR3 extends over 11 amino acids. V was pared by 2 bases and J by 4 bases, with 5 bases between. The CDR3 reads CSARSLETQYF. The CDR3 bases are TGCAGTGCTAGAAGCCTAGAGACCCAGTACTTC.

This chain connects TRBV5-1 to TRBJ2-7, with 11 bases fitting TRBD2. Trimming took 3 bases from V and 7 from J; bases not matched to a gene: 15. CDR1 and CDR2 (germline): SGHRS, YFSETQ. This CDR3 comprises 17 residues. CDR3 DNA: TGCGCCAGCAGCTCCACCCTTACTAGCGGGGGATGGAGTGAGCAGTACTTC. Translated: CASSSTLTSGGWSEQYF. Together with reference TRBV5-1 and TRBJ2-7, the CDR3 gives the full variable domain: KAGVTQTPRYLIKTRGQQVTLSCSPISGHRSVSWYQQTPGQGLQFLFEYFSETQRNKGNFPGRFSGRQFSNSRSEMNVSTLELGDSALYLCASSSTLTSGGWSEQYFGPGTRLTVT.

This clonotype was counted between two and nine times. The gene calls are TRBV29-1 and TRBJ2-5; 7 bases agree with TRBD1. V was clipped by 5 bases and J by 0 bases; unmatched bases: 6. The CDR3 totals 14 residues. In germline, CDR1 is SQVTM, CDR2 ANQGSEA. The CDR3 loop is CSVRTGLNQETQYF. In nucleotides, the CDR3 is TGCAGCGTTCGGACAGGTCTCAACCAAGAGACCCAGTACTTC. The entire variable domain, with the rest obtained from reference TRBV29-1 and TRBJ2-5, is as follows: SAVISQKPSRDICQRGTSLTIQCQVDSQVTMMFWYRQQPGQSLTLIATANQGSEATYESGFVIDKFPISRPNLTFSTLTVSNMSPEDSSIYLCSVRTGLNQETQYFGPGTRLLVL.

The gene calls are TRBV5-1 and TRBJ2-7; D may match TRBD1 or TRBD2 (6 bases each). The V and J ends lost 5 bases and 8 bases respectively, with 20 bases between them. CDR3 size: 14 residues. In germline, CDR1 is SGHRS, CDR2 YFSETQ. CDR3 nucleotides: TGCGCCAGCAGGGAGGGAGGACAGATAGATAAGCAGTACTTC. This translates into CASREGGQIDKQYF. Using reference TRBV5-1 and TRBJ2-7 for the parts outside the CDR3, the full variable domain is KAGVTQTPRYLIKTRGQQVTLSCSPISGHRSVSWYQQTPGQGLQFLFEYFSETQRNKGNFPGRFSGRQFSNSRSEMNVSTLELGDSALYLCASREGGQIDKQYFGPGTRLTVT.

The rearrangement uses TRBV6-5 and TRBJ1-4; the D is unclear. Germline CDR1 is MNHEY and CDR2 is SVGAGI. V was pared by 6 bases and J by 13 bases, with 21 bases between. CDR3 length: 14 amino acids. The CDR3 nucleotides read TGTGCCAGCAGGACTGGTTCGACTTTTGGAAGACTGTTTTTT. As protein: CASRTGSTFGRLFF.

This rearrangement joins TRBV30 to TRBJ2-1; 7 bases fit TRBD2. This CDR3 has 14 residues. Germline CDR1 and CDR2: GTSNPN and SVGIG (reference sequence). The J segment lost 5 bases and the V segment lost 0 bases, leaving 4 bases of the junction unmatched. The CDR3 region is CAWSVGAGDNEQFF. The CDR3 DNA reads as TGTGCCTGGAGTGTTGGGGCGGGGGACAATGAGCAGTTCTTC.

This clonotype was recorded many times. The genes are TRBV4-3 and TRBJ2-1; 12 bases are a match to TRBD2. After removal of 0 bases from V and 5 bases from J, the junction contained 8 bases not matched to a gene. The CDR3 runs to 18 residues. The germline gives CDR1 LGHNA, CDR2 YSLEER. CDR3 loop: CASSQELAGGRRDNEQFF. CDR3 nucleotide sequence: TGCGCCAGCAGCCAAGAACTAGCGGGGGGTCGCAGAGACAATGAGCAGTTCTTC.

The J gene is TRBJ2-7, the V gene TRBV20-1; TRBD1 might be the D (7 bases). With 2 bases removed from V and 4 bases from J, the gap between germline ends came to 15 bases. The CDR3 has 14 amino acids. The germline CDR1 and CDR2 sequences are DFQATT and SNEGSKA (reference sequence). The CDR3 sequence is CSARYGGGFYEQYF. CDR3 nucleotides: TGCAGTGCTAGATACGGAGGGGGCTTTTACGAGCAGTACTTC.

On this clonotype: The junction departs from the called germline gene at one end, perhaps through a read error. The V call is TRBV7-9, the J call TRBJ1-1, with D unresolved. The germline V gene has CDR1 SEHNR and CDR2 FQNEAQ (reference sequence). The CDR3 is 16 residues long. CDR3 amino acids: CDSSWGPRDPNTEAFF. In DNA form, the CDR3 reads TGTGACAGCAGCTGGGGTCCCCGGGATCCAAACACTGAAGCTTTCTTT.

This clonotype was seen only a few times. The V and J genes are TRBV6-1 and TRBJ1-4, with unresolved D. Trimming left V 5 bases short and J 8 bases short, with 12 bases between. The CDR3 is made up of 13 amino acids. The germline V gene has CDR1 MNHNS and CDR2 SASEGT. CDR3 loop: CASSKSGEEKLFF. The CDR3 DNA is TGTGCCAGCAGTAAGTCCGGGGAGGAAAAACTGTTTTTT.

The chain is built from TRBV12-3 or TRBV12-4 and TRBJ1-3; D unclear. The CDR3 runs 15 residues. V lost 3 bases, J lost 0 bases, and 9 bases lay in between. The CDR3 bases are TGTGCCAGCAGTTTTGGTCGGACCTCTGGAAACACCATATATTTT. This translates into CASSFGRTSGNTIYF.

CDR3 residues: CASSLRANEQYF. The DNA of the CDR3 is TGTGCCAGCAGTTTACGGGCCAATGAGCAGTACTTC. V and J are TRBV12-3 or TRBV12-4 and TRBJ2-7, with no clear D. This CDR3 spans 12 amino acids. V was trimmed by 2 bases and J by 7 bases, leaving 9 bases between them.

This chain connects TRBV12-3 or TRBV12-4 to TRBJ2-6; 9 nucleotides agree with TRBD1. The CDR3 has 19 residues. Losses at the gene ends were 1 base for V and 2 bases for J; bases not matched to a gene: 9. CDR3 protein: CASSLEGATGGTGANVLTF. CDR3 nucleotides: TGTGCCAGCAGTTTAGAAGGCGCGACAGGGGGGACTGGGGCCAACGTCCTGACTTTC.

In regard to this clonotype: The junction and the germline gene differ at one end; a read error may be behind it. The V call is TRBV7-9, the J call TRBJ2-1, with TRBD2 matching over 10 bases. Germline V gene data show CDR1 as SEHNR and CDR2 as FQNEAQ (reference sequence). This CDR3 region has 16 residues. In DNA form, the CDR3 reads TGTGTCAGCAGCTTACGCTCCAGCGGGGGGGCCGATGAGCAGTTCTTC. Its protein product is CVSSLRSSGGADEQFF.

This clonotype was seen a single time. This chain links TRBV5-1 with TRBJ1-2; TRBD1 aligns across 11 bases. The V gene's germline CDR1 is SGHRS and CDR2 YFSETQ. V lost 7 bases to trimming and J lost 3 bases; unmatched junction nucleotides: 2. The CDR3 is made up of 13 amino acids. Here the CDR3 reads CASWTGGDYGYTF. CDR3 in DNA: TGCGCCAGCTGGACAGGGGGCGACTATGGCTACACCTTC.

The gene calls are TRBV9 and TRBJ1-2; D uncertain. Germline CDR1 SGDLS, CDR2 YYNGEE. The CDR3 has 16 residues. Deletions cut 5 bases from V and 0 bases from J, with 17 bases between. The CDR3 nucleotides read TGTGCCAGCAGTATGGGCGATCGACTAGCTAACTATGGCTACACCTTC. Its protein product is CASSMGDRLANYGYTF.

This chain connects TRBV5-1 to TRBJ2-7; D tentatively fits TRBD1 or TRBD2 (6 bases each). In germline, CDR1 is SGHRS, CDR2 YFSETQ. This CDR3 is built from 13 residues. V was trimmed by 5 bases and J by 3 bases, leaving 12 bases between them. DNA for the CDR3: TGCGCCAGCAGGCGGGACACGGACTACGAGCAGTACTTC. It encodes CASRRDTDYEQYF. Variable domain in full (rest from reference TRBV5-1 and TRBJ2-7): KAGVTQTPRYLIKTRGQQVTLSCSPISGHRSVSWYQQTPGQGLQFLFEYFSETQRNKGNFPGRFSGRQFSNSRSEMNVSTLELGDSALYLCASRRDTDYEQYFGPGTRLTVT.